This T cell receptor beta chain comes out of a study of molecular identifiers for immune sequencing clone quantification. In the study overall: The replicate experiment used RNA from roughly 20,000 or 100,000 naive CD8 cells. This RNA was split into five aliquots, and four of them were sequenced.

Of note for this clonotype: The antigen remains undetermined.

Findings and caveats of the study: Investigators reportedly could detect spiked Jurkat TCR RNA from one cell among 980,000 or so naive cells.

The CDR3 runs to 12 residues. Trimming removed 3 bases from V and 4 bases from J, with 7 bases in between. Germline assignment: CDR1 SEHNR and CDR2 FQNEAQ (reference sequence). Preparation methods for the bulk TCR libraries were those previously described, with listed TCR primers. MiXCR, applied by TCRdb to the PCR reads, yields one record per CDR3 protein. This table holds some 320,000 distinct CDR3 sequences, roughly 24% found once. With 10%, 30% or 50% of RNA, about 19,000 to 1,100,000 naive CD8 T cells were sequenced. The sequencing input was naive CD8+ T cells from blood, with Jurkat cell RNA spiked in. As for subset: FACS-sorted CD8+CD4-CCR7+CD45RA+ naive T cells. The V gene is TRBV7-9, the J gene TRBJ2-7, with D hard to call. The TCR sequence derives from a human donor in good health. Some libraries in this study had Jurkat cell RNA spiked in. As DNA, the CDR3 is TGTGCCAGCAGCTTTCAGTTTTACGAGCAGTACTTC. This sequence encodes CASSFQFYEQYF.